Reported below is one T cell receptor (beta chain). This CDR3 contains 14 residues. Between the trimmed V and J ends, which lost 0 bases and 5 bases, there was a span of 9 bases. Germline-derived CDR1 and CDR2 are SGHRS and YFSETQ. The data were taken from a study of blood T cell repertoires in COVID-19. Study context: COVID-19 samples, acute and convalescent, were from the United States, Italy and Spain.

In the original workflow: Nucleated cell number was recorded as an estimate derived from reference gene primer amplification. This table comes from immunoSEQ multiplex PCR, and its TCRdb copy is limited to in-frame clones, with some not included. D and trimming come from the DNA, and the V and J calls and clone size come from that table. Altogether 200,000 to 300,000 clones are present, roughly 85% being singletons, with the ten largest covering 9.1%. Participant age was roughly 18 to 100 years, and participants resided in about two dozen US areas. The sequence was obtained from a woman aged 45-59 years with acute COVID-19. Sequenced sample: PBMCs or T cells enriched from blood (not recorded which). The genes are TRBV5-1 and TRBJ1-5; D uncertain. This CDR3 is CASSLDGGYQPQHF. The DNA of the CDR3 is TGCGCCAGCAGCTTGGACGGAGGATATCAGCCCCAGCATTTT.